Below are 18 T cell receptor beta chains sequenced from a single sample in a study of technical replicates of blood from a handful of donors. Only in-frame clones appear in the TCRdb table, and some are missing; sequencing was by immunoSEQ multiplex PCR. The repertoire holds around 79,000 clones, with 80% to 95% as singletons. The sample was T cells isolated from PBMCs. The receptor set was obtained from a human donor in good health. Some clones in this sample may be carry-over from other donors' samples.

V usage is TRBV7-9 and J usage is TRBJ2-2, with 10 bases that match TRBD2. CDR3 size: 16 residues. Looked up from germline, CDR1 is SEHNR and CDR2 is FQNEAQ (reference sequence). V lost 5 bases to trimming and J lost 2 bases; unmatched junction nucleotides: 5. The CDR3 spells CASSRGLADNTGELFF. The CDR3 DNA sequence: TGTGCCAGCAGCCGAGGACTAGCGGATAACACCGGGGAGCTGTTTTTT. Complete variable domain (other parts from reference TRBV7-9 and TRBJ2-2): DTGVSQNPRHKITKRGQNVTFRCDPISEHNRLYWYRQTLGQGPEFLTYFQNEAQLEKSRLLSDRFSAERPKGSFSTLEIQRTEQGDSAMYLCASSRGLADNTGELFFGEGSRLTVL.

The genes are TRBV5-1 and TRBJ1-1; tentatively, D is TRBD1 (6 bases). V shed 7 bases and J shed 2 bases, with 21 bases lying between them. CDR1 is SGHRS and CDR2 is YFSETQ in the germline V gene. The CDR3 is 16 amino acids. CDR3 region: CASSRGGQRVNTEAFF. The DNA of the CDR3 is TGCGCCAGCTCCCGGGGGGGGCAGAGGGTAAACACTGAAGCTTTCTTT.

V is TRBV5-1 and J is TRBJ2-4; a weak D match, TRBD1 (5 bases). The V end was cut by 0 bases, the J end by 5 bases, with 6 bases between. The germline gives CDR1 SGHRS, CDR2 YFSETQ. The CDR3 is 13 residues long. As DNA, the CDR3 is TGCGCCAGCAGCTTGGGACAGCAAAACATTCAGTACTTC. Protein: CASSLGQQNIQYF.

The chain links TRBV19 to TRBJ1-5, with TRBD1 identical over 8 bases. Germline CDR1 LNHDA, CDR2 SQIVND (reference sequence). V trimming: 3 bases; J trimming: 5 bases; junction bases outside the gene matches: 6. The CDR3 length is 15 residues. In nucleotides, the CDR3 is TGTGCCAGTAGTATCACCCAGGGGGCGCATCAGCCCCAGCATTTT. Translated: CASSITQGAHQPQHF.

The rearrangement links TRBV7-9 to TRBJ2-5; 15 bases map to TRBD2. The V gene's germline CDR1 is SEHNR and CDR2 FQNEAQ (reference sequence). This CDR3 has 14 residues. The V gene end was trimmed by 10 bases and the J gene end by 4 bases; junction bases not matched to a gene: 4. CDR3 in DNA: TGTGCCACGGGACTAGCGGGAGGTTTAGAGACCCAGTACTTC. It is translated as CATGLAGGLETQYF.

The chain couples TRBV11-3 to TRBJ2-2, with D maybe TRBD2 (6 bases). This CDR3 contains 16 residues. V was pared by 3 bases and J by 3 bases, with 14 bases between. Germline assignment: CDR1 SGHNT and CDR2 YENEEA. The CDR3: CASSLGLWGDTGELFF. CDR3 sequence (DNA): TGTGCCAGCAGCTTGGGGCTCTGGGGGGACACCGGGGAGCTGTTTTTT.

V usage is TRBV28 and J usage is TRBJ2-7; the D gene is possibly TRBD2 (5 bases). The germline V gene has CDR1 MDHEN and CDR2 SYDVKM. CDR3 size: 14 residues. V lost 2 bases to trimming and J lost 2 bases, with 10 bases between them. The CDR3 nucleotides read TGTGCCAGCAGTTTACCTAGCACTGCCTACGAGCAGTACTTC. Amino acids: CASSLPSTAYEQYF.

The chain employs TRBV28 and TRBJ2-7, with a weak D call TRBD1 (6 bases). CDR1 is MDHEN and CDR2 is SYDVKM in the germline V gene. Trimming left V 3 bases short and J 1 base short, with 19 bases between. This CDR3 contains 17 residues. CDR3 region: CASSFIVVTGRSYEQYF. The CDR3 DNA reads as TGTGCCAGCAGTTTTATAGTAGTTACAGGGCGTTCCTACGAGCAGTACTTC.

The V and J genes are TRBV27 and TRBJ1-2, with D perhaps TRBD1 (6 bases). The germline V gene has CDR1 MNHEY and CDR2 SMNVEV (reference sequence). The CDR3 is 16 residues long. Trimming removed 0 bases at V and 1 base at J, with 12 bases between. CDR3 sequence: CASSLSRGRVNYGYTF. In DNA, the CDR3 is TGTGCCAGCAGTTTATCCAGGGGAAGGGTTAACTATGGCTACACCTTC.

V is TRBV5-1 and J is TRBJ2-7; D is perhaps TRBD2 (6 bases). This CDR3 has 13 residues. Germline lookup yields CDR1 SGHRS and CDR2 YFSETQ. V was clipped by 6 bases and J by 1 base, with 11 bases between them. CDR3: CASTSGSSYEQYF. For the CDR3, the DNA is TGCGCCAGCACTTCCGGGAGTTCCTACGAGCAGTACTTC.

This clone is a singleton in its sample. This chain links TRBV7-3 with TRBJ2-7; 12 bases agree with TRBD2. Per the germline V gene, CDR1 is SGHTA and CDR2 is FQGTGA. The CDR3 extends over 15 amino acids. The V and J ends lost 4 bases and 7 bases, in that order; junction bases with no gene match: 8. For the CDR3, the DNA is TGTGCCAGCAGCTCAACGACTAGCGGGAGAGGAGAGCAGTACTTC. This gives the protein CASSSTTSGRGEQYF.

For the CDR3, the DNA is TGTGCCAGTCATTTTGGGGGGAGGTCCTACGAGCAGTACTTC. Translated: CASHFGGRSYEQYF. This chain uses TRBV19 with TRBJ2-7; the D gene is possibly TRBD2 (6 bases). The germline V gene has CDR1 LNHDA and CDR2 SQIVND (reference sequence). This CDR3 comprises 14 residues. Trimming stripped 8 bases from V and 1 base from J, with 15 bases between.

This clone was detected a few times. The rearrangement uses TRBV6-4 and TRBJ2-2; weak D call: TRBD1 (6 bases). The V gene lost 4 bases and the J gene lost 1 base, with 7 bases spanning the gap. The V gene's germline CDR1 is MRHNA and CDR2 SNTAGT. This CDR3 contains 14 residues. CDR3 nucleotides: TGTGCCAGCAGTGTGACAGGGAACACCGGGGAGCTGTTTTTT. It codes for CASSVTGNTGELFF.

The chain recombines TRBV30 with TRBJ2-7; D may be TRBD1 (5 bases). Trimming removed 5 bases from V and 2 bases from J, with 10 bases in between. The CDR3 totals 12 residues. The V gene's germline CDR1 is GTSNPN and CDR2 SVGIG (reference sequence). In DNA, the CDR3 is TGTGCCTGGGACAGTGATACCTACGAGCAGTACTTC. It yields the protein CAWDSDTYEQYF.

This clone has only one observation. The genes are TRBV2 and TRBJ2-5; 9 bases fit TRBD2. Trimming at V came to 11 bases and at J to 4 bases, leaving 11 bases not matched to a gene. Germline V CDR1 and CDR2: SNHLY, FYNNEI. This CDR3 contains 14 residues. CDR3 nucleotides: TGTGCCTTGAAGGGCGGGAGGGCATTAGAGACCCAGTACTTC. It encodes CALKGGRALETQYF.

Only one count was recorded for this clone. This rearrangement joins TRBV5-1 to TRBJ2-5; TRBD1 aligns across 9 bases. From germline, CDR1 is SGHRS and CDR2 YFSETQ. This CDR3 spans 18 amino acids. J gave up 5 bases and V 1 base, and 15 bases lay outside the gene matches. The CDR3 loop reads CASSLSDSGQGISETQYF. Here the CDR3 DNA reads TGCGCCAGCAGCTTGTCCGATTCGGGACAGGGTATTTCGGAGACCCAGTACTTC.

This clone appeared once. The chain has TRBV21-1 and TRBJ2-3; TRBD1 is the table's D call, not checked against the DNA. TRBV21-1 counts as a pseudogene. This CDR3 spans 13 amino acids. The CDR3 here is CAIRGGSTDTQYF. The CDR3 region has the DNA TGTGCCATTAGAGGGGGAAGCACAGATACGCAGTATTTT.

The V gene is TRBV4-1, the J gene TRBJ1-1, with TRBD1 matching over 9 bases. Germline lookup yields CDR1 MGHRA and CDR2 YSYEKL. The length of the CDR3 is 14 residues. Trimming cost V 7 bases and J 5 bases; bases outside gene matches: 8. CDR3 nucleotide sequence: TGCGCCAGCATAGGGACAGGGAGGAATACTGAAGCTTTCTTT. Translation gives CASIGTGRNTEAFF.